Below are 10 T cell receptor beta chains sequenced from a single sample in a study of shared clonotypes between healthy human individuals. Assay: immunoSEQ multiplex PCR; the TCRdb copy retains only in-frame clones and omits some. This table has about 1.5 million clones, around 98% appearing once. Sequenced input: naive CD4+ T cells sorted from blood. Subset specified: CD45RA+ positively selected. The receptors were sampled from a man younger than 40 in good health.

The rearrangement joins TRBV7-8 to TRBJ1-5; D remains ambiguous. This CDR3 contains 15 residues. CDR1 SGHVS and CDR2 FQNEAQ come from the germline V gene. The germline V and J ends were trimmed by 5 bases and 2 bases, with 13 bases remaining between them. The CDR3 sequence is CASSPRRAGNQPQHF. The CDR3 DNA sequence: TGTGCCAGCAGCCCCCGGCGGGCCGGCAATCAGCCCCAGCATTTT.

The genes are TRBV9 and TRBJ1-2, with TRBD1 matching 9 bases. This CDR3 spans 17 amino acids. CDR1 SGDLS and CDR2 YYNGEE come from the germline V gene. The V gene end was trimmed by 4 bases and the J gene end by 4 bases; junction bases not matched to a gene: 14. CDR3 nucleotides: TGTGCCAGCAGCACACAACAGGGGGCCCCCTGGGCCTATGGCTACACCTTC. Encoded protein: CASSTQQGAPWAYGYTF.

As concerns this clone: This specimen includes other DNA sequences encoding the same CDR3. The chain couples TRBV18 to TRBJ1-1, with no clear D. CDR1 and CDR2 from the germline V gene are KGHSH and LQKENI. V gave up 2 bases and J gave up 2 bases, with 6 bases separating them. The CDR3 runs 13 residues. CDR3 loop: CASSPDVNTEAFF. CDR3 bases: TGTGCCAGCTCACCAGACGTTAACACTGAAGCTTTCTTT. Full variable domain (rest looked up from reference TRBV18 and TRBJ1-1): NAGVMQNPRHLVRRRGQEARLRCSPMKGHSHVYWYRQLPEEGLKFMVYLQKENIIDESGMPKERFSAEFPKEGPSILRIQQVVRGDSAAYFCASSPDVNTEAFFGQGTRLTVV.

The V and J genes are TRBV7-2 and TRBJ1-5, with 8 bases that match TRBD1. The germline V gene has CDR1 SGHTA and CDR2 FQGNSA. The J segment lost 6 bases and the V segment lost 4 bases, leaving 5 bases of the junction unmatched. The CDR3 is 14 residues long. CDR3 residues: CASSYRGLVQPQHF. The CDR3 coding sequence is TGTGCCAGCAGCTACAGGGGGTTGGTTCAGCCCCAGCATTTT.

The chain links TRBV5-8 to TRBJ1-1, with D unclear. The germline CDR1 and CDR2 sequences are SGHTS and YDEGEE. V was trimmed by 5 bases and J by 0 bases, leaving 5 bases between them. The CDR3 runs to 12 residues. CDR3 bases: TGTGCCAGCAGTTACATGAACACTGAAGCTTTCTTT. The encoded protein is CASSYMNTEAFF.

V is TRBV29-1 and J is TRBJ1-1; D might be TRBD1 (6 bases). From germline, CDR1 is SQVTM and CDR2 ANQGSEA. Trimming shortened V by 5 bases and J by 1 base, and 11 bases separated the two germline ends. The CDR3 extends over 13 amino acids. CDR3 loop: CSVSGQRNTEAFF. Written as DNA, the CDR3 is TGCAGCGTTAGTGGACAGCGGAACACTGAAGCTTTCTTT.

The chain recombines TRBV2 with TRBJ2-7, with no clear D. Trimming stripped 7 bases from V and 5 bases from J, with 9 bases between. CDR3 length: 11 residues. Germline CDR1 reads SNHLY; CDR2 reads FYNNEI. The CDR3 protein is CASIETNEQYF. The DNA of the CDR3 is TGTGCCAGCATTGAGACCAACGAGCAGTACTTC.

In this sample, this clone turned up once. At one of its ends the junction is not consistent with the germline gene, which may arise from a read error. J is TRBJ2-7 and V is TRBV7-7; D is undetermined. The CDR3 length is 13 residues. Germline assignment: CDR1 SSHAT and CDR2 FNYEAQ (reference sequence). DNA for the CDR3: TGTGCTAGCAGCCCCCTCGGCTCCTACGAGCAGTACTTC. Protein product: CASSPLGSYEQYF. Combining the CDR3 with reference TRBV7-7 and TRBJ2-7 gives the whole variable domain GAGVSQSPRYKVTKRGQDVTLRCDPISSHATLYWYQQALGQGPEFLTYFNYEAQPDKSGLPSDRFSAERPEGSISTLTIQRTEQRDSAMYRCASSPLGSYEQYFGPGTRLTVT.

This rearrangement joins TRBV6-5 to TRBJ2-7; TRBD1 agrees at 9 bases. Germline-derived CDR1 and CDR2 are MNHEY and SVGAGI. V gave up 6 bases and J gave up 6 bases; unmatched junction bases: 12. CDR3 length equals 15 residues. DNA for the CDR3: TGTGCCAGCAGAAAAACCGGGACAGGGTTTATCGAGCAGTACTTC. Translation: CASRKTGTGFIEQYF.

The chain carries TRBV5-4 and TRBJ2-7; D unclear. The germline gives CDR1 SGHNT, CDR2 YYREEE (reference sequence). This CDR3 has 16 residues. Trimming removed 4 bases from V and 2 bases from J, with 19 bases in between. The CDR3 reads CASSPLPLLNTYEQYF. The CDR3 DNA reads as TGTGCCAGCAGCCCTTTACCGTTGCTAAACACCTACGAGCAGTACTTC.